This T cell receptor beta chain was identified during a study of human T cells and chemical hapten exposure. Time point of the sample: patch test 3, about 24 weeks after DPC sensitization. Treatment denoted: therapeutic diphenylcyclopropenone sensitization with weekly scalp DPC. Someone pulled total RNA out of unfractionated whole blood. This clonotype was counted between two and nine times. Its antigen is undetermined. General study points: Expanded TCRs clustered into significantly more large CDR3 similarity groups than controls, the analysis revealed.

Individual cDNA molecules (in the library) carried attached unique molecular identifiers. From the RACE reads, TCRdb called clonotypes with MiXCR, one entry per CDR3 protein. The repertoire holds just under 60,000 distinct CDR3 sequences, with roughly an eighth as singletons. The specimen was whole blood, collected in connection with sensitization to the hapten diphenylcyclopropenone (DPC). This clonotype was obtained from a man in his thirties or forties with alopecia areata. Some clones in this sample may be carry-over from other donors' samples.

For the CDR3, the DNA is TGTGCCAGCAGTCCCAATGACAGGATCTATGGCTACACCTTC. Its protein product is CASSPNDRIYGYTF. This chain connects TRBV4-2 to TRBJ1-2; weak D call: TRBD1 (6 bases). The CDR3 contains 14 residues. Germline CDR1 is LGHNA and CDR2 is YNFKEQ. Between the trimmed V and J ends, which lost 6 bases and 4 bases, there was a span of 15 bases.